This paragraph reports one T cell receptor beta chain. The specificity of this receptor is unknown. Nothing much larger sits one base from this clone, and base qualities are not available. This entry belongs to a study of T cells in Graves' hyperthyroidism and ophthalmopathy (dated by TCRdb to about 2019). Background for the entire study: Peripheral blood was collected at initial diagnosis, before any treatment. A discovery cohort of 95 to 100 patients, roughly 45 with Graves' ophthalmopathy and roughly 59 with stable Graves' hyperthyroidism, was used to find distinguishing TCR V-J signatures. Prospective prediction of ophthalmopathy was tested in an independent validation cohort of fewer than 20 hyperthyroidism patients and 17 patients who later progressed to ophthalmopathy. The approximately 100 discovery patients were divided at random into training and test sets in a 7:3 ratio. In addition, the study compared T-cell repertoires in thyroid tissue and in blood from over 5 Graves' hyperthyroidism patients. After sampling, hyperthyroidism patients received methimazole starting at 30 mg daily, and ophthalmopathy patients received high-dose intravenous methylprednisolone. The paper describes TCR Vbeta CDR3 sequencing of 130 to 150 peripheral blood samples, made up of under 50 ophthalmopathy patients, some 76 hyperthyroidism patients and about 17 progressor patients. General study outcomes and caveats: A 13 V-J signature model separated ophthalmopathy from stable hyperthyroidism, with about 90% sensitivity and roughly 81% specificity in cross-validation and 80%/75% in testing. No statistical method was used to set the sample size in advance, and investigators knew the group allocation. During validation, the model predicted progression to ophthalmopathy a median of about 6.3 months ahead of onset, with more than 60% sensitivity and 72% to 80% specificity. Blood samples also contained most of the expanded thyroid clonotypes (frequency above 0.001), which suggests that blood repertoires may reflect thyroid immune responses.

Amplification of TCR beta CDR3 regions was carried out from RNA transcripts. A first-round RT-PCR of the TCR CDR3 used the HTBI primer set with the Qiagen OneStep RT-PCR kit. A second multiplex PCR round built the libraries, followed by size selection and purification. Paired-end sequencing of the libraries was performed with 100 bp reads on an Illumina HiSeq2000. The original methods were these. SOAPnuke was used to process the raw data, throwing out any read that contained adapters or uncalled bases, had a mean Phred below 15, or lacked an exact constant-primer or identifier match. COPE v1.2.5 was used to merge the high-quality paired reads, and each unique nucleotide sequence was defined as a clonotype. Clonotypes were aligned to IMGT TRBV, TRBD and TRBJ reference segments using MiTCR v1.1. The analysis included only V-J combinations with a frequency above 0.0001, which together covered 99% to 99.2% of the repertoires. The TCS score was defined as F50 (clonal expansion) divided by E x V (chaos), with BLOSUM62-based TCRdist calculated between CDR3 peptides within each V-J. Welch's t-statistics and random forest reduced approximately 520 V-J features to fewer than 15, which were used in a naive Bayes classifier (R e1071). TCRdb itself trimmed the public reads at Q25 with fastp, ran MiXCR and retained productive beta chains. Each entry is one CDR3 protein sequence, shown with its most common DNA and genes. TCRdb, not the authors, supplied the V and J calls. The sample records about 350,000 distinct CDR3 sequences, about 18% of which are singletons. The ten top clones hold approximately 35% of the sample.

V loses 3 bases, J loses 6 bases, and the germline ends lie 6 bases apart. For CDR1 and CDR2, the germline V gene lists SNHLY and FYNNEI. The CDR3 runs 12 amino acids, cysteine and phenylalanine included. The entry retains the CDR3 DNA only, 36 bases that are in frame from base 1. Hyperthyroidism patients were newly diagnosed, with disease duration under 2 months, and aged 18 to 65 years. Exclusion was applied to patients with uncontrolled infections, other autoimmune diseases, pregnancy or lactation. Diagnoses were established on the basis of clinical symptoms, serum thyroxine and TRAb, thyroid ultrasound, and orbital computed tomography. Blood from progressor patients was drawn when they were first diagnosed with hyperthyroidism, before any ophthalmopathy symptoms appeared. PBMCs were isolated from about 10 ml of fresh peripheral blood by Ficoll-Paque density gradient centrifugation. Progressor patients were first diagnosed with Graves' hyperthyroidism and then developed ophthalmopathy during follow-up. Total RNA was extracted using Trizol reagent, and RNA quality was assessed on an Agilent 2100 Bioanalyzer.

The specimen sequenced was blood. The V gene is TRBV2 and the J gene is TRBJ2-1; no D gene call is confident. This receptor was identified in a woman in her twenties or thirties with Graves' hyperthyroidism that later progressed to Graves' ophthalmopathy. The sequenced DNA: TGTGCCAGCAGTGACCAGGCCAATGAGCAGTTCTTC. Its amino acids are CASSDQANEQFF.